A selection of T cell receptor beta chains follows, all from one sample in a study of blood T cell repertoires in COVID-19. Clones were read by immunoSEQ multiplex PCR, and TCRdb kept only the in-frame ones, dropping some. The sample yields roughly 43,000 clones, just under 70% seen once. The sample comprised peripheral blood. The receptor source for this set is a man older than 75 with acute or convalescent COVID-19. Both conserved end residues are part of each CDR3. Fields, in order: clone size, V gene, D gene, J gene, CDR3 protein, CDR3 DNA. D genes are given only for firm matches. Part of the rows lack a size; the others show once, few, many or a class for expanded clones.

abundance: few
v_gene: TRBV3-1/TRBV3-2
d_gene: NA
j_gene: TRBJ1-5
CDR3aa: CASSQETLGGGNQPQHF
CDR3nt: TGTGCCAGCAGCCAAGAAACATTGGGAGGGGGCAATCAGCCCCAGCATTTT

abundance: once
v_gene: TRBV6-2/TRBV6-3
d_gene: NA
j_gene: TRBJ2-2
CDR3aa: CASSSFDPPGSGTTGELFF
CDR3nt: TGTGCCAGCAGTTCCTTTGACCCCCCGGGAAGCGGAACGACCGGGGAGCTGTTTTTT

abundance: NA
v_gene: TRBV6-4
d_gene: NA
j_gene: TRBJ1-6
CDR3aa: CASRITGRDNSPLHF
CDR3nt: TGTGCCAGCAGGATTACAGGGAGGGATAATTCACCCCTCCACTTT

abundance: NA
v_gene: TRBV13
d_gene: NA
j_gene: TRBJ1-2
CDR3aa: CASSLVGGEVSGYTF
CDR3nt: TGTGCCAGCAGCTTAGTAGGGGGGGAGGTGTCTGGCTACACCTTC

abundance: NA
v_gene: TRBV19
d_gene: TRBD2
j_gene: TRBJ2-7
CDR3aa: CASSISSGYTYEQYF
CDR3nt: TGTGCCAGTAGTATATCTAGCGGGTATACCTACGAGCAGTACTTC

abundance: NA
v_gene: TRBV9
d_gene: NA
j_gene: TRBJ1-4
CDR3aa: CASSVHTETNEKLFF
CDR3nt: TGTGCCAGCAGCGTTCATACTGAGACTAATGAAAAACTGTTTTTT

abundance: NA
v_gene: TRBV5-1
d_gene: TRBD2
j_gene: TRBJ2-5
CDR3aa: CASSRTSGQETQYF
CDR3nt: TGCGCCAGCAGCCGGACTAGCGGTCAAGAGACCCAGTACTTC

abundance: NA
v_gene: TRBV19
d_gene: TRBD1
j_gene: TRBJ1-2
CDR3aa: CASSRTGFLYGYTF
CDR3nt: TGTGCCAGTAGTCGGACAGGGTTTTTGTATGGCTACACCTTC

abundance: NA
v_gene: TRBV9
d_gene: TRBD2
j_gene: TRBJ2-1
CDR3aa: CASSASGQYNEQFF
CDR3nt: TGTGCCAGCAGCGCTAGCGGTCAATACAATGAGCAGTTCTTC

abundance: NA
v_gene: TRBV4-1
d_gene: NA
j_gene: TRBJ1-1
CDR3aa: CASSHTPRVNTEAFF
CDR3nt: TGCGCCAGCAGCCATACTCCCAGGGTAAACACTGAAGCTTTCTTT

abundance: NA
v_gene: TRBV4-1
d_gene: NA
j_gene: TRBJ1-5
CDR3aa: CASSQRTVYSNQPQHF
CDR3nt: TGCGCCAGCAGCCAAAGGACAGTCTATAGCAATCAGCCCCAGCATTTT

abundance: NA
v_gene: TRBV5-5
d_gene: NA
j_gene: TRBJ2-7
CDR3aa: CASSKNQGIYEQYF
CDR3nt: TGTGCCAGCAGCAAAAACCAGGGGATTTACGAGCAGTACTTC

abundance: NA
v_gene: TRBV19
d_gene: NA
j_gene: TRBJ1-5
CDR3aa: CASKGELGAALQPQHF
CDR3nt: TGTGCCAGTAAGGGGGAGTTAGGGGCTGCTCTTCAGCCCCAGCATTTT

abundance: NA
v_gene: TRBV7-6
d_gene: TRBD1
j_gene: TRBJ2-5
CDR3aa: CASSLRTGLAGETQYF
CDR3nt: TGTGCCAGCAGCTTGAGGACAGGCCTAGCTGGAGAGACCCAGTACTTC

abundance: few
v_gene: TRBV2
d_gene: TRBD1
j_gene: TRBJ1-2
CDR3aa: CASTPRTGADYGYTF
CDR3nt: TGTGCCAGCACCCCTCGGACAGGGGCGGACTATGGCTACACCTTC

abundance: NA
v_gene: TRBV9
d_gene: NA
j_gene: TRBJ2-3
CDR3aa: CASSVSGESTDTQYF
CDR3nt: TGTGCCAGCAGCGTTTCCGGGGAAAGCACAGATACGCAGTATTTT

abundance: NA
v_gene: TRBV19
d_gene: NA
j_gene: TRBJ2-7
CDR3aa: CASSPFSSSYEQYF
CDR3nt: TGTGCCAGTAGCCCCTTTTCCAGCTCCTACGAGCAGTACTTC

abundance: NA
v_gene: TRBV13
d_gene: NA
j_gene: TRBJ2-2
CDR3aa: CASTHRRASVANGELFF
CDR3nt: TGTGCCAGCACCCATCGTAGGGCTAGCGTCGCGAACGGGGAGCTGTTTTTT

abundance: NA
v_gene: TRBV11-2
d_gene: TRBD1
j_gene: TRBJ1-5
CDR3aa: CASSSTGVGQPQHF
CDR3nt: TGTGCCAGCAGCTCAACAGGGGTGGGTCAGCCCCAGCATTTT

abundance: NA
v_gene: TRBV20-1
d_gene: NA
j_gene: TRBJ2-5
CDR3aa: CSASEWDFSPYQETQYF
CDR3nt: TGCAGTGCTAGTGAATGGGACTTCTCCCCCTACCAAGAGACCCAGTACTTC

abundance: NA
v_gene: TRBV3-1/TRBV3-2
d_gene: TRBD2
j_gene: TRBJ2-1
CDR3aa: CASSPPSGIENEQFF
CDR3nt: TGTGCCAGCAGCCCTCCTAGCGGAATAGAAAATGAGCAGTTCTTC

abundance: NA
v_gene: TRBV6-5
d_gene: NA
j_gene: TRBJ2-1
CDR3aa: CASTRREAYNEQFF
CDR3nt: TGTGCCAGCACCCGTCGCGAGGCCTACAATGAGCAGTTCTTC

abundance: NA
v_gene: TRBV6-5
d_gene: TRBD1
j_gene: TRBJ1-2
CDR3aa: CASRRQGEDADGYTF
CDR3nt: TGTGCCAGCAGAAGACAGGGGGAAGACGCCGATGGCTACACCTTC

abundance: NA
v_gene: TRBV3-1/TRBV3-2
d_gene: NA
j_gene: TRBJ2-7
CDR3aa: CASSQTLTARARGEQYF
CDR3nt: TGTGCCAGCAGTCAGACCCTCACCGCGCGAGCACGGGGAGAGCAGTACTTC

abundance: NA
v_gene: TRBV4-2
d_gene: NA
j_gene: TRBJ1-1
CDR3aa: CASSQRGGSTEAFF
CDR3nt: TGTGCCAGCAGCCAACGGGGCGGGAGCACTGAAGCTTTCTTT

abundance: NA
v_gene: TRBV12-5
d_gene: TRBD1
j_gene: TRBJ2-5
CDR3aa: CASGLGTGARETQYF
CDR3nt: TGTGCTAGTGGTTTGGGGACAGGGGCCAGGGAGACCCAGTACTTC

abundance: NA
v_gene: TRBV14
d_gene: NA
j_gene: TRBJ2-1
CDR3aa: CASSLNNEQFF
CDR3nt: TGTGCCAGCAGCCTTAACAATGAGCAGTTCTTC

abundance: NA
v_gene: TRBV30
d_gene: TRBD2
j_gene: TRBJ2-1
CDR3aa: CAWSWTSGRLEQFF
CDR3nt: TGTGCCTGGAGTTGGACTAGCGGGAGATTGGAGCAGTTCTTC

abundance: NA
v_gene: TRBV3-1/TRBV3-2
d_gene: NA
j_gene: TRBJ1-6
CDR3aa: CASSQDYSPLHF
CDR3nt: TGTGCCAGCAGCCAAGACTATTCACCCCTCCACTTT

abundance: NA
v_gene: TRBV18
d_gene: NA
j_gene: TRBJ1-5
CDR3aa: CASSPGEVSNQPQHF
CDR3nt: TGTGCCAGCTCACCAGGGGAGGTGAGCAATCAGCCCCAGCATTTT

abundance: NA
v_gene: TRBV7-3
d_gene: NA
j_gene: TRBJ1-5
CDR3aa: CASRNPLWRSSQPQHF
CDR3nt: TGTGCCAGCAGAAATCCCCTTTGGAGGTCGAGTCAGCCCCAGCATTTT

abundance: once
v_gene: TRBV12-3/TRBV12-4
d_gene: NA
j_gene: TRBJ2-1
CDR3aa: CASSQDFGDEQFF
CDR3nt: TGTGCCAGCAGTCAGGACTTTGGGGATGAGCAGTTCTTC

abundance: NA
v_gene: TRBV19
d_gene: NA
j_gene: TRBJ1-5
CDR3aa: CASSMAGLYSNQPQHF
CDR3nt: TGTGCCAGTAGTATGGCAGGGCTATATAGCAATCAGCCCCAGCATTTT

abundance: few
v_gene: TRBV10-3
d_gene: TRBD1
j_gene: TRBJ2-3
CDR3aa: CAISTGKTDTQYF
CDR3nt: TGTGCCATTTCGACAGGGAAGACAGATACGCAGTATTTT

abundance: few
v_gene: TRBV19
d_gene: TRBD2
j_gene: TRBJ2-5
CDR3aa: CASSMGLADYQYF
CDR3nt: TGTGCCAGTAGTATGGGACTAGCGGACTACCAGTACTTC

abundance: few
v_gene: TRBV9
d_gene: NA
j_gene: TRBJ1-1
CDR3aa: CASSVESVNTEAFF
CDR3nt: TGTGCCAGCAGCGTAGAATCAGTGAACACTGAAGCTTTCTTT

abundance: NA
v_gene: TRBV15
d_gene: TRBD2
j_gene: TRBJ2-2
CDR3aa: CATSRQAGVDTGELFF
CDR3nt: TGTGCCACCAGCAGACAAGCGGGAGTTGACACCGGGGAGCTGTTTTTT

abundance: NA
v_gene: TRBV25-1
d_gene: NA
j_gene: TRBJ1-5
CDR3aa: CASSEGTDGQPQHF
CDR3nt: TGTGCCAGCAGTGAAGGTACAGACGGACAGCCCCAGCATTTT

abundance: few
v_gene: TRBV6-6
d_gene: NA
j_gene: TRBJ1-3
CDR3aa: CASSYEIVTSIYF
CDR3nt: TGTGCCAGCAGTTACGAAATAGTAACGTCCATATATTTT

abundance: NA
v_gene: TRBV7-6
d_gene: TRBD1
j_gene: TRBJ1-4
CDR3aa: CASSLGGTAREKLFF
CDR3nt: TGTGCCAGCAGCTTAGGGGGGACAGCGCGGGAAAAACTGTTTTTT

abundance: NA
v_gene: TRBV5-1
d_gene: TRBD1
j_gene: TRBJ2-1
CDR3aa: CASSTAGQDNEQFF
CDR3nt: TGCGCCAGCAGCACCGCTGGACAGGACAATGAGCAGTTCTTC

abundance: NA
v_gene: TRBV18
d_gene: TRBD1
j_gene: TRBJ1-4
CDR3aa: CASSQEGQTTNEKLFF
CDR3nt: TGTGCCAGCTCACAGGAGGGACAGACAACTAATGAAAAACTGTTTTTT

abundance: NA
v_gene: TRBV30
d_gene: NA
j_gene: TRBJ1-4
CDR3aa: CACWGLGSNEKLFF
CDR3nt: TGTGCCTGCTGGGGCCTAGGATCTAATGAAAAACTGTTTTTT

abundance: few
v_gene: TRBV4-2
d_gene: TRBD1
j_gene: TRBJ1-1
CDR3aa: CASSQVSGGARNTEAFF
CDR3nt: TGTGCCAGCAGCCAAGTGTCAGGGGGCGCCAGGAACACTGAAGCTTTCTTT

abundance: NA
v_gene: TRBV30
d_gene: NA
j_gene: TRBJ1-5
CDR3aa: CAWSVLGPTRNQPQHF
CDR3nt: TGTGCCTGGAGTGTACTGGGCCCCACTCGGAATCAGCCCCAGCATTTT

abundance: NA
v_gene: TRBV5-1
d_gene: TRBD1
j_gene: TRBJ1-1
CDR3aa: CASRGQGNTEAFF
CDR3nt: TGCGCCAGCAGAGGACAGGGGAACACTGAAGCTTTCTTT

abundance: NA
v_gene: TRBV12-3/TRBV12-4
d_gene: NA
j_gene: TRBJ1-2
CDR3aa: CASSHGQFGYTF
CDR3nt: TGTGCCAGCAGCCACGGACAGTTTGGCTACACCTTC

abundance: NA
v_gene: TRBV6-6
d_gene: TRBD1
j_gene: TRBJ2-7
CDR3aa: CASRWGQSDEQYF
CDR3nt: TGTGCCAGCAGATGGGGACAGAGCGACGAGCAGTACTTC

abundance: NA
v_gene: TRBV2
d_gene: TRBD1
j_gene: TRBJ2-7
CDR3aa: CASSSFTGDLSEQYF
CDR3nt: TGTGCCAGCAGTTCCTTTACAGGGGATTTAAGCGAGCAGTACTTC

abundance: NA
v_gene: TRBV7-9
d_gene: NA
j_gene: TRBJ2-3
CDR3aa: CASSSRDAAVLGTQYF
CDR3nt: TGTGCCAGCAGCTCTCGGGATGCCGCGGTACTGGGTACGCAGTATTTT

abundance: medium-sized
v_gene: TRBV19
d_gene: TRBD1
j_gene: TRBJ1-4
CDR3aa: CASSPTGPNLEKLFF
CDR3nt: TGTGCCAGTAGTCCGACAGGGCCTAACCTTGAAAAACTGTTTTTT

abundance: NA
v_gene: TRBV9
d_gene: NA
j_gene: TRBJ2-3
CDR3aa: CASSVGRARFFIDTQYF
CDR3nt: TGTGCCAGCAGCGTAGGCAGGGCCAGATTTTTTATAGATACGCAGTATTTT

abundance: NA
v_gene: TRBV19
d_gene: TRBD1
j_gene: TRBJ1-5
CDR3aa: CASSISTGGNQPQHF
CDR3nt: TGTGCCAGTAGTATCAGTACAGGGGGGAATCAGCCCCAGCATTTT

abundance: NA
v_gene: TRBV6-1
d_gene: NA
j_gene: TRBJ1-5
CDR3aa: CASSPTGTNQPQHF
CDR3nt: TGTGCCAGCAGCCCGACAGGAACCAATCAGCCCCAGCATTTT

abundance: NA
v_gene: TRBV15
d_gene: NA
j_gene: TRBJ2-6
CDR3aa: CATSRDPGSSSGANVLTF
CDR3nt: TGTGCCACCAGCAGAGATCCCGGGTCGAGCTCTGGGGCCAACGTCCTGACTTTC

abundance: NA
v_gene: TRBV6-5
d_gene: NA
j_gene: TRBJ2-4
CDR3aa: CASSPSTGDSDIQYF
CDR3nt: TGTGCCAGCAGTCCCTCGACAGGTGACTCGGACATTCAGTACTTC

abundance: NA
v_gene: TRBV7-2
d_gene: NA
j_gene: TRBJ2-7
CDR3aa: CASSHRDEQYF
CDR3nt: TGTGCCAGCAGCCACAGGGACGAGCAGTACTTC

abundance: NA
v_gene: TRBV7-9
d_gene: TRBD1
j_gene: TRBJ1-4
CDR3aa: CASSRAGGAYEKLFF
CDR3nt: TGTGCCAGCAGCAGAGCAGGGGGCGCGTATGAAAAACTGTTTTTT

abundance: NA
v_gene: TRBV7-8
d_gene: NA
j_gene: TRBJ2-2
CDR3aa: CASRPRLTGELFF
CDR3nt: TGTGCCAGCAGACCCAGACTGACCGGGGAGCTGTTTTTT